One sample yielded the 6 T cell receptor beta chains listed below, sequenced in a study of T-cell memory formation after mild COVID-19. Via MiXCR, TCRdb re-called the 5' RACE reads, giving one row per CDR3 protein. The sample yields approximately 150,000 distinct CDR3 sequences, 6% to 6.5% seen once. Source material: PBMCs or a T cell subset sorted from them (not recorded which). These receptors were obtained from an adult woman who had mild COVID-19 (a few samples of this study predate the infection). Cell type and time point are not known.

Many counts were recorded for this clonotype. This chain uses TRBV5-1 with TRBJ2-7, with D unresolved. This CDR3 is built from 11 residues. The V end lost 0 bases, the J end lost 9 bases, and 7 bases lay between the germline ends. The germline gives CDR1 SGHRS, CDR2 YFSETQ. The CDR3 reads CASSLGPAQYF. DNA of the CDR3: TGCGCCAGCAGCTTGGGGCCGGCGCAGTACTTC.

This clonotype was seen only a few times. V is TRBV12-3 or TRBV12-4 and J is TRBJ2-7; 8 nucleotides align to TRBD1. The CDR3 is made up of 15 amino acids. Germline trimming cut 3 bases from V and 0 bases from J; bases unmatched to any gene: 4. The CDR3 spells CASSFRDRSSYEQYF. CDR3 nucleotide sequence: TGTGCCAGCAGTTTTCGGGACAGGAGCTCCTACGAGCAGTACTTC.

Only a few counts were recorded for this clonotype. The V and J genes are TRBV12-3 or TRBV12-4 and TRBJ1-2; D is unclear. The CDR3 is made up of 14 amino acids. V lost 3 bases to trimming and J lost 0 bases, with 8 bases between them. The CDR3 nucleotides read TGTGCCAGCAGTTTGAACAGCGCTAACTATGGCTACACCTTC. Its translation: CASSLNSANYGYTF.

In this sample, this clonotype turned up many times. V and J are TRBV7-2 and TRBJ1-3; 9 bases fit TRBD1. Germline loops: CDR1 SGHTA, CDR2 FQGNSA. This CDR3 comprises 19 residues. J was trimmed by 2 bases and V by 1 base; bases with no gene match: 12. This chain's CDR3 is CASSLDGQGWIGTGNTIYF. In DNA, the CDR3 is TGTGCCAGCAGCTTAGATGGACAGGGGTGGATTGGCACTGGAAACACCATATATTTT. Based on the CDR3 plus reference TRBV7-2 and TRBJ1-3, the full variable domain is GAGVSQSPSNKVTEKGKDVELRCDPISGHTALYWYRQSLGQGLEFLIYFQGNSAPDKSGLPSDRFSAERTGGSVSTLTIQRTQQEDSAVYLCASSLDGQGWIGTGNTIYFGEGSWLTVV.

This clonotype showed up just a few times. CDR3 region: CASSQEGQGLPGANVLTF. CDR3 sequence (DNA): TGCGCCAGCAGCCAAGAGGGACAGGGCCTCCCTGGGGCCAACGTCCTGACTTTC. The chain uses TRBV4-1 and TRBJ2-6; 9 nucleotides line up with TRBD1. V was clipped by 0 bases and J by 2 bases; unmatched bases: 5. Germline assignment: CDR1 MGHRA and CDR2 YSYEKL. The CDR3 is 18 residues long.

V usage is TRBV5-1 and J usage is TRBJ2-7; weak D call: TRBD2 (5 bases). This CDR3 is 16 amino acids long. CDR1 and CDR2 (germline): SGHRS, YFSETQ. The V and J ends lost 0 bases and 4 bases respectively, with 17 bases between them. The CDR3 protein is CASSLAGLSDYYEQYF. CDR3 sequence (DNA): TGCGCCAGCAGCTTGGCCGGACTTTCCGACTATTACGAGCAGTACTTC.